These 14 T cell receptor beta chains were all obtained from the same sample, sequenced in a study of CD8 T cells in Susac syndrome. Random hexamers were used to reverse transcribe about 0.45 to 1 ug of RNA. TCRdb reanalysed the immunoSEQ multiplex PCR reads using MiXCR and keeps one entry per CDR3 protein. This table holds under 200,000 distinct CDR3 sequences, roughly 95% found once. Sequencing used CD8+ T cells from PBMCs. All receptors come from a human donor with multiple sclerosis.

The genes are TRBV4-1 and TRBJ2-7, with a tentative D call TRBD1 (5 bases). V was clipped by 1 base and J by 2 bases, with 15 bases between them. The CDR3 has 16 amino acids. Germline-derived CDR1 and CDR2 are MGHRA and YSYEKL. The CDR3 region is CASSQGTGVNAYEQYF. CDR3 coding DNA: TGCGCCAGCAGCCAAGGAACAGGTGTCAATGCCTACGAGCAGTACTTC.

The chain recombines TRBV11-2 with TRBJ2-3; D is unresolved. The CDR3 consists of 13 residues. Germline V CDR1 and CDR2: SGHAT, FQNNGV. V dropped 7 bases and J dropped 5 bases, with 13 bases sitting between them. CDR3 in DNA: TGTGCCAGCACCCCATTCCCGGGAGATACGCAGTATTTT. This translates into CASTPFPGDTQYF. Supplemented by reference TRBV11-2 and TRBJ2-3, the full variable domain reads EAGVAQSPRYKIIEKRQSVAFWCNPISGHATLYWYQQILGQGPKLLIQFQNNGVVDDSQLPKDRFSAERLKGVDSTLKIQPAKLEDSAVYLCASTPFPGDTQYFGPGTRLTVL.

The chain employs TRBV20-1 and TRBJ1-2; D remains unclear. Trimming removed 0 bases at V and 3 bases at J, with 11 bases between. The CDR3 runs to 14 residues. Germline V gene lookup returns CDR1 DFQATT and CDR2 SNEGSKA (reference sequence). The CDR3 DNA sequence: TGCAGTGCTAGAGATCTCAGCCGTGACTATGGCTACACCTTC. It is translated as CSARDLSRDYGYTF.

This chain joins TRBV12-3 or TRBV12-4 and TRBJ1-2, with no clear D. CDR3 length: 14 amino acids. V was clipped by 6 bases and J by 8 bases, with 19 bases between them. The CDR3 loop is CASSPWARSGGYTF. Here the CDR3 DNA reads TGTGCCAGCAGCCCCTGGGCGCGCTCGGGAGGCTACACCTTC.

The genes are TRBV29-1 and TRBJ1-2, with 12 bases fitting TRBD1. Trimming cost V 0 bases and J 4 bases; bases outside gene matches: 12. CDR3 length: 18 residues. CDR1 and CDR2 from the germline V gene are SQVTM and ANQGSEA. CDR3 in DNA: TGCAGCGTTGAAGATAGTGGTTCCGGGACAGGGGGCATCTATGGCTACACCTTC. Its protein product is CSVEDSGSGTGGIYGYTF.

The gene calls are TRBV7-9 and TRBJ1-5; D gene uncertain. The CDR3 is made up of 14 amino acids. Germline CDR1 reads SEHNR; CDR2 reads FQNEAQ (reference sequence). The V and J ends lost 6 bases and 0 bases respectively, with 9 bases between them. The CDR3 loop reads CASSPTYSNQPQHF. CDR3 sequence (DNA): TGTGCCAGCAGTCCCACCTATAGCAATCAGCCCCAGCATTTT.

V is TRBV24-1 and J is TRBJ1-5; 9 nucleotides match TRBD1. Germline V CDR1 and CDR2: KGHDR, SFDVKD. This CDR3 comprises 17 residues. J was trimmed by 0 bases and V by 6 bases; bases with no gene match: 8. CDR3 nucleotides: TGTGCCACCAGTTCATGGACAGGGGTGTATAGCAATCAGCCCCAGCATTTT. This encodes CATSSWTGVYSNQPQHF.

This chain links TRBV10-3 with TRBJ2-5; D gene ambiguous. Looked up from germline, CDR1 is ENHRY and CDR2 is SYGVKD. The CDR3 is made up of 11 amino acids. Trimming removed 6 bases from V and 5 bases from J, with 7 bases in between. In DNA form, the CDR3 reads TGTGCCATCAGGATAGGGGAGACCCAGTACTTC. This encodes CAIRIGETQYF.

The chain is built from TRBV7-2 and TRBJ2-1; D not certain. With 3 bases removed from V and 6 bases from J, the gap between germline ends came to 12 bases. The CDR3 totals 14 residues. CDR1 and CDR2 (germline): SGHTA, FQGNSA. The CDR3 DNA is TGTGCCAGCAGCTTTGGGGAAGGCTTCAATGAGCAGTTCTTC. Encoded protein: CASSFGEGFNEQFF.

The chain is built from TRBV27 and TRBJ1-2, with D possibly matching TRBD1 (5 bases). Trimming removed 6 bases at V and 7 bases at J, with 12 bases between. This CDR3 has 12 amino acids. Germline assignment: CDR1 MNHEY and CDR2 SMNVEV (reference sequence). This CDR3 is CASRLPGTGYTF. CDR3 nucleotide sequence: TGTGCCAGCAGACTCCCGGGGACTGGCTACACCTTC.

The J gene is TRBJ1-1, the V gene TRBV3-1, with TRBD1 identical over 8 bases. Germline V lookup: CDR1 LGHDT, CDR2 YNNKEL (reference sequence). After removal of 4 bases from V and 1 base from J, the junction contained 5 bases not matched to a gene. The CDR3 totals 15 residues. CDR3 sequence (DNA): TGTGCCAGCAGCCCCCAGGACAGGGCGAACACTGAAGCTTTCTTT. It translates to CASSPQDRANTEAFF.

This clonotype was found once. The CDR3 spells CSVEDRGLSSYNEQFF. In DNA, the CDR3 is TGCAGCGTTGAGGACAGGGGATTAAGCTCCTACAATGAGCAGTTCTTC. The rearrangement uses TRBV29-1 and TRBJ2-1; TRBD1 matches at 9 bases. There are 16 residues in the CDR3. Germline V lookup: CDR1 SQVTM, CDR2 ANQGSEA. V was pared by 3 bases and J by 0 bases, with 6 bases of the junction left unmatched.

V usage is TRBV4-2 and J usage is TRBJ1-3, with D hard to call. The CDR3 runs 16 residues. V lost 3 bases to trimming and J lost 0 bases, with 12 bases between them. CDR1 is LGHNA, CDR2 YNFKEQ, per germline. CDR3 DNA: TGTGCCAGCAGCCAGACTTCTGAGAGCTCTGGAAACACCATATATTTT. Translating it yields CASSQTSESSGNTIYF.

The DNA for the CDR3 is TGTGCCAGCAGTCCCGAGGATGAGCAGTTCTTC. Protein sequence: CASSPEDEQFF. The chain employs TRBV12-3 or TRBV12-4 and TRBJ2-1, with no clear D. Trimming left V 5 bases short and J 8 bases short, with 7 bases between. The CDR3 sequence is 11 residues long.